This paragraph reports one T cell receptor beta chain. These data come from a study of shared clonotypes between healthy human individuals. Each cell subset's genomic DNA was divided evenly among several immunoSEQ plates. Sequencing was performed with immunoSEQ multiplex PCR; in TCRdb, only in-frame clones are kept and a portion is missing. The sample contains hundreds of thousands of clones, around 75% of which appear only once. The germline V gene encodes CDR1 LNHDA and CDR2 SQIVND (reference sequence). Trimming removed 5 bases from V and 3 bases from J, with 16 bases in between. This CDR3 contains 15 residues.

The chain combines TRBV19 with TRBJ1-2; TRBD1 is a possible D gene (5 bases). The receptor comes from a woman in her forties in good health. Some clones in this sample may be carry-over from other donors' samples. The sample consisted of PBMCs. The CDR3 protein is CASSHLQGRDYGYTF. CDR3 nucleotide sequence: TGTGCCAGTAGTCATCTCCAGGGAAGGGACTATGGCTACACCTTC.